The 11 T cell receptor beta chains in this list originate from one sample, sequenced in a study of blood T cell repertoires in COVID-19. Profiling relied on immunoSEQ multiplex PCR, and the TCRdb table lists in-frame clones only, not all of them. There are about 200,000 clones in the sample; 85% occur only once, and about 0.95% lies in the top ten. Sequenced input: peripheral blood. The receptor source for this set is a man between 60 and 75 years old with COVID-19, enrolled during active disease.

CDR3 sequence: CASSFAGRYEQYF. The CDR3 DNA sequence: TGTGCCAGCAGTTTTGCAGGGAGGTACGAGCAGTACTTC. J is TRBJ2-7 and V is TRBV27, with D possibly matching TRBD2 (6 bases). V gave up 3 bases and J gave up 4 bases, with 10 bases separating them. CDR1 is MNHEY, CDR2 SMNVEV, per germline (reference sequence). The CDR3 has 13 residues.

The chain employs TRBV5-1 and TRBJ1-6; possible D gene TRBD1, 6 bases. The germline gives CDR1 SGHRS, CDR2 YFSETQ. The CDR3 is 15 residues long. V dropped 5 bases and J dropped 5 bases, with 14 bases sitting between them. The CDR3 coding sequence is TGCGCCAGCAGAGCAGGACAGATTAATAATTCACCCCTCCACTTT. This gives the protein CASRAGQINNSPLHF.

The chain links TRBV25-1 to TRBJ1-3; D perhaps matches TRBD1 (6 bases). Germline V lookup: CDR1 MGHDK, CDR2 SYGVNS. This CDR3 region has 12 residues. The ends were cut back, 6 bases at V and 16 bases at J, with 19 bases in the middle. CDR3 sequence (DNA): TGTGCCAGCAGCGATGGGGGCCACGGGGGGTATTTT. Amino acid sequence: CASSDGGHGGYF.

V is TRBV29-1 and J is TRBJ1-2, with unresolved D. Trimming left V 4 bases short and J 0 bases short, with 15 bases between. The germline V gene encodes CDR1 SQVTM and CDR2 ANQGSEA. The CDR3 contains 15 residues. Here the CDR3 DNA reads TGCAGCGTTGGACCTTCACTAAGAGCTAACTATGGCTACACCTTC. Protein sequence: CSVGPSLRANYGYTF.

The rearrangement links TRBV29-1 to TRBJ1-1, with a possible D match to TRBD1 (6 bases). Trimming cost V 3 bases and J 5 bases, with 13 bases left between them. Germline CDR1 reads SQVTM; CDR2 reads ANQGSEA. There are 13 residues in the CDR3. CDR3 sequence reads: CSVEASGETEAFF. In DNA, the CDR3 is TGCAGCGTTGAGGCTTCAGGGGAGACTGAAGCTTTCTTT.

The chain is built from TRBV7-6 and TRBJ2-7; TRBD1 is a possible D gene (6 bases). The germline V gene has CDR1 SGHVS and CDR2 FNYEAQ. V shed 1 base and J shed 6 bases, with 22 bases lying between them. The CDR3 has 17 residues. CDR3 region: CASSLGVRTGTKGEQYF. Here the CDR3 DNA reads TGTGCCAGCAGCTTAGGGGTCCGTACAGGGACCAAGGGCGAGCAGTACTTC. Variable domain in full (rest from reference TRBV7-6 and TRBJ2-7): GAGVSQSPRYKVTKRGQDVALRCDPISGHVSLYWYRQALGQGPEFLTYFNYEAQQDKSGLPNDRFSAERPEGSISTLTIQRTEQRDSAMYRCASSLGVRTGTKGEQYFGPGTRLTVT.

This chain joins TRBV7-9 and TRBJ2-1, with 8 bases that match TRBD2. With V trimmed by 5 bases and J by 7 bases, 7 bases remained unmatched. The CDR3 length is 14 residues. The germline V gene has CDR1 SEHNR and CDR2 FQNEAQ (reference sequence). This CDR3 reads CASSLSGGANEQFF. The CDR3 coding sequence is TGTGCCAGCAGCCTCTCGGGGGGGGCGAATGAGCAGTTCTTC.

This CDR3 is CSASLGTGPEGYTF. The CDR3 DNA is TGCAGTGCTAGTTTAGGGACAGGACCGGAGGGCTACACCTTC. This chain links TRBV20-1 with TRBJ1-2, with 8 bases aligning to TRBD1. Germline V CDR1 and CDR2: DFQATT, SNEGSKA (reference sequence). The CDR3 extends over 14 amino acids. The V gene end was trimmed by 3 bases and the J gene end by 8 bases; junction bases not matched to a gene: 11.

This chain links TRBV2 with TRBJ2-1, with a possible D match to TRBD1 (6 bases). Between the trimmed V and J ends, which lost 3 bases and 7 bases, there was a span of 19 bases. The CDR3 sequence is 16 residues long. Looked up from germline, CDR1 is SNHLY and CDR2 is FYNNEI. The CDR3 here is CASSEGRGSTGNEQFF. In DNA form, the CDR3 reads TGTGCCAGCAGTGAGGGAAGGGGGTCCACTGGGAATGAGCAGTTCTTC.

CDR3 in DNA: TGTGCCAGCAGCTTAGATGGAGGGTTAGCTAACTATGGCTACACCTTC. This sequence encodes CASSLDGGLANYGYTF. The genes are TRBV11-2 and TRBJ1-2, with no clear D. The CDR3 length is 16 residues. The V gene lost 0 bases and the J gene lost 0 bases, with 11 bases spanning the gap. The germline V gene has CDR1 SGHAT and CDR2 FQNNGV.

This chain uses TRBV11-1 with TRBJ2-7, with 10 nucleotides matching TRBD2. CDR1 is SGHAT, CDR2 FQDESV, per germline (reference sequence). The CDR3 has 12 residues. Unmatched junction bases numbered 5, after V lost 8 bases and J lost 7 bases. CDR3 coding DNA: TGTGCCAGCCGCCTAGCGGGAGATGAGCAGTACTTC. Translation gives CASRLAGDEQYF.